The 20 T cell receptor beta chains presented below share a single source sample, sequenced in a study of neurological immune-mediated disorders. MiXCR was run by TCRdb on the 5' RACE reads, yielding one entry per CDR3 protein. In the table there are 71,000 or so distinct CDR3 sequences, just over 5% of which are singletons. Sequenced input: PBMCs. The origin of the receptors is a woman under 40 with multiple sclerosis.

This clonotype was picked up many times. This sequence joins TRBV6-6 and TRBJ2-1; TRBD2 might be the D (6 bases). Trimming took 6 bases from V and 8 from J, leaving 20 bases between them. Germline V lookup: CDR1 MNHNY, CDR2 SVGAGI (reference sequence). This CDR3 region has 15 residues. The CDR3 loop reads CASSLETSSVHEQFF. DNA of the CDR3: TGTGCCAGCAGCCTTGAAACATCTAGCGTCCATGAGCAGTTCTTC.

Many counts were recorded for this clonotype. The genes are TRBV20-1 and TRBJ1-2; D remains unclear. There are 14 residues in the CDR3. V was clipped by 2 bases and J by 3 bases, with 13 bases between them. Germline CDR1 reads DFQATT; CDR2 reads SNEGSKA (reference sequence). The CDR3 DNA follows: TGCAGTGCTAGATTTCTCGACGGCTACTATGGCTACACCTTC. Translation: CSARFLDGYYGYTF.

This clonotype has more than one count but fewer than ten. This chain connects TRBV20-1 to TRBJ2-1, with 8 bases matching TRBD2. Germline CDR1 DFQATT, CDR2 SNEGSKA (reference sequence). Losses at the gene ends were 6 bases for V and 4 bases for J; bases not matched to a gene: 11. The CDR3 is made up of 15 amino acids. The CDR3 DNA reads TGCAGTGCGGAGAGACTAGCGAACCCTTACAATGAGCAGTTCTTC. Translated, it gives CSAERLANPYNEQFF.

This clonotype was seen ten or more times. V and J are TRBV20-1 and TRBJ1-1; 8 nucleotides match TRBD1. This CDR3 is built from 14 residues. Germline assignment: CDR1 DFQATT and CDR2 SNEGSKA (reference sequence). V was clipped by 0 bases and J by 5 bases; unmatched bases: 5. CDR3 sequence (DNA): TGCAGTGCTAGAGATAACAGGGGGAGGACTGAAGCTTTCTTT. Translated, it gives CSARDNRGRTEAFF.

The table lists this clonotype with many counts. The V call is TRBV6-2 or TRBV6-3, the J call TRBJ2-3; TRBD2 matches at 7 bases. The CDR3 consists of 14 residues. Germline V gene lookup returns CDR1 MNHEY and CDR2 SVGEGT. The V gene end was trimmed by 2 bases and the J gene end by 1 base; junction bases not matched to a gene: 0. The CDR3 here is CASSYAGGTDTQYF. CDR3 nucleotides: TGTGCCAGCAGTTACGCGGGGGGCACAGATACGCAGTATTTT.

This clonotype showed up many times. The chain links TRBV5-1 to TRBJ1-6; D is possibly TRBD1 (5 bases). The CDR3 is 16 residues long. V was pared by 0 bases and J by 4 bases, with 11 bases between. In germline, CDR1 is SGHRS, CDR2 YFSETQ. The CDR3 coding sequence is TGCGCCAGCAGCTTGGTGGGGGACCCTTATAATTCACCCCTCCACTTT. Amino acid sequence: CASSLVGDPYNSPLHF.

This clonotype was found a few times. V usage is TRBV20-1 and J usage is TRBJ1-4, with TRBD1 identical over 8 bases. After removal of 2 bases from V and 5 bases from J, the junction contained 7 bases not matched to a gene. Germline CDR1 and CDR2: DFQATT and SNEGSKA (reference sequence). The CDR3 spans 15 residues. The CDR3 is CSARQGAIVNEKLFF. CDR3 sequence (DNA): TGCAGTGCTAGACAGGGGGCGATCGTGAATGAAAAACTGTTTTTT.

This clonotype was observed at least ten times. This chain connects TRBV7-2 to TRBJ2-1, with D perhaps being TRBD1 or TRBD2 (5 bases each). The CDR3 extends over 16 amino acids. Germline assignment: CDR1 SGHTA and CDR2 FQGNSA. Trimming removed 5 bases from V and 1 base from J, with 15 bases in between. The CDR3 nucleotides are TGTGCCAGCAGCGATCAGGGACGTCGATCCTACAATGAGCAGTTCTTC. It codes for CASSDQGRRSYNEQFF. The full variable domain, in which reference TRBV7-2 and TRBJ2-1 provide the parts outside the CDR3, is GAGVSQSPSNKVTEKGKDVELRCDPISGHTALYWYRQSLGQGLEFLIYFQGNSAPDKSGLPSDRFSAERTGGSVSTLTIQRTQQEDSAVYLCASSDQGRRSYNEQFFGPGTRLTVL.

This clonotype was picked up many times. The gene calls are TRBV20-1 and TRBJ1-4; D is unresolved. Germline CDR1 is DFQATT and CDR2 is SNEGSKA (reference sequence). Trimming removed 5 bases at V and 7 bases at J, with 11 bases between. The CDR3 covers 12 residues. The CDR3 region is CSALGKFEKLFF. CDR3 nucleotides: TGCAGTGCTCTTGGGAAGTTTGAAAAACTGTTTTTT.

This clonotype was detected many times. The rearrangement links TRBV29-1 to TRBJ2-5; 8 nucleotides align to TRBD1. The CDR3 spans 12 residues. Trimming cost V 6 bases and J 3 bases; bases outside gene matches: 3. Germline V gene data show CDR1 as SQVTM and CDR2 as ANQGSEA. The DNA of the CDR3 is TGCAGCGTATTACAGGGGGAAGAGACCCAGTACTTC. Encoded protein: CSVLQGEETQYF. Variable domain in full (rest from reference TRBV29-1 and TRBJ2-5): SAVISQKPSRDICQRGTSLTIQCQVDSQVTMMFWYRQQPGQSLTLIATANQGSEATYESGFVIDKFPISRPNLTFSTLTVSNMSPEDSSIYLCSVLQGEETQYFGPGTRLLVL.

In this sample, this clonotype turned up many times. The chain carries TRBV24-1 and TRBJ1-1; D gene uncertain. The CDR3 loop spans 12 amino acids. Germline V CDR1 and CDR2: KGHDR, SFDVKD. V lost 1 base to trimming and J lost 11 bases, with 10 bases between them. The CDR3 DNA follows: TGTGCCACCAGTGATTTAGCGGGAGAGGCTTTCTTT. It specifies CATSDLAGEAFF.

This clonotype showed up many times. The CDR3 spells CSASDSNQPQHF. The DNA of the CDR3 is TGCAGTGCTAGTGACAGCAATCAGCCCCAGCATTTT. The V call is TRBV20-1, the J call TRBJ1-5, with no clear D. The germline CDR1 and CDR2 sequences are DFQATT and SNEGSKA (reference sequence). This CDR3 region has 12 residues. Trimming cost V 3 bases and J 1 base, with 4 bases left between them.

The gene calls are TRBV20-1 and TRBJ2-5, with 9 nucleotides matching TRBD2. Germline V gene lookup returns CDR1 DFQATT and CDR2 SNEGSKA (reference sequence). The J segment lost 4 bases and the V segment lost 5 bases, leaving 11 bases of the junction unmatched. This CDR3 contains 15 residues. CDR3 protein: CSALQRGLASETQYF. CDR3 nucleotide sequence: TGCAGTGCTCTTCAGCGGGGACTAGCCTCAGAGACCCAGTACTTC.

This clonotype was counted at least ten times. V usage is TRBV18 and J usage is TRBJ2-1; weak D call: TRBD2 (6 bases). Trimming stripped 0 bases from V and 7 bases from J, with 10 bases between. Germline V gene data show CDR1 as KGHSH and CDR2 as LQKENI. The CDR3 consists of 14 residues. DNA for the CDR3: TGTGCCAGCTCACCACCGGTTGGGGGGAATGAGCAGTTCTTC. This encodes CASSPPVGGNEQFF. Drawing the rest from reference TRBV18 and TRBJ2-1, the complete variable domain is NAGVMQNPRHLVRRRGQEARLRCSPMKGHSHVYWYRQLPEEGLKFMVYLQKENIIDESGMPKERFSAEFPKEGPSILRIQQVVRGDSAAYFCASSPPVGGNEQFFGPGTRLTVL.

This clonotype was counted many times. The chain recombines TRBV5-1 with TRBJ2-5; D gene uncertain. The CDR3 runs to 16 residues. V gave up 3 bases and J gave up 3 bases, with 18 bases separating them. Germline loops: CDR1 SGHRS, CDR2 YFSETQ. The DNA of the CDR3 is TGCGCCAGCAGCTACCGGACCCTCAGCCGCGAAGAGACCCAGTACTTC. This codes for CASSYRTLSREETQYF.

Remarks on this clonotype: One junction end does not reproduce the germline sequence, and a read error may be involved. The chain links TRBV28 to TRBJ2-1; 8 positions match TRBD2. The CDR3 consists of 11 residues. The germline gives CDR1 MDHEN, CDR2 SYDVKM. This CDR3 is CASSSRDGGVF. CDR3 nucleotides: TGTGCCAGCAGTTCCCGGGACGGGGGGGTCTTC.

This clonotype was seen more than once but under ten times. The chain is built from TRBV20-1 and TRBJ1-3, with D uncertain. The V gene's germline CDR1 is DFQATT and CDR2 SNEGSKA (reference sequence). This CDR3 contains 13 residues. V lost 7 bases, J lost 4 bases, and 14 bases lay in between. CDR3 protein: CSERAGYGNTIYF. CDR3 coding DNA: TGCAGTGAACGGGCGGGGTACGGAAACACCATATATTTT.

This clonotype was observed at least ten times. The chain employs TRBV5-6 and TRBJ2-7; D not resolved. Trimming cost V 3 bases and J 4 bases, with 14 bases left between them. CDR1 and CDR2 from the germline V gene are SGHDT and YYEEEE. The CDR3 is 14 amino acids. The CDR3 region is CASSSLWPAYEQYV. The DNA for the CDR3 is TGTGCCAGCAGCTCTCTGTGGCCCGCTTACGAGCAGTACGTC.

This clonotype has a count of ten or more. V is TRBV10-3 and J is TRBJ1-2; D gene ambiguous. V lost 3 bases and J 1 base, leaving 21 bases between the germline ends. The CDR3 extends over 18 amino acids. The V gene's germline CDR1 is ENHRY and CDR2 SYGVKD. The CDR3 bases are TGTGCCATCAGTGACTCCATCCCGGGGAGTCGGGGTAACTATGGCTACACCTTC. Its protein is CAISDSIPGSRGNYGYTF.

The table lists this clonotype with a few counts. CDR3 protein: CSVSYGYTF. The CDR3 nucleotides read TGCAGCGTGAGCTATGGCTACACCTTC. The rearrangement uses TRBV29-1 and TRBJ1-2; D is unclear. V was shortened by 6 bases and J by 4 bases, with 3 bases between the two germline ends. There are 9 residues in the CDR3. CDR1 SQVTM and CDR2 ANQGSEA come from the germline V gene.